This T cell receptor beta chain derives from a study of T-cell memory formation after mild COVID-19. cDNA libraries for TCR alpha and TCR beta, carrying sample barcodes and UMIs, came from 5'RACE with constant-segment primers. MiXCR was run by TCRdb on the 5' RACE reads, yielding one entry per CDR3 protein. The sample carries under 450,000 distinct CDR3 sequences, around 20% recorded once. Germline V gives CDR1 GTSNPN, CDR2 SVGIG (reference sequence). The CDR3 runs 13 residues. V was clipped by 5 bases and J by 1 base, with 11 bases between them. The chain combines TRBV30 with TRBJ1-1; no definite D call. Input material: PBMCs or a T cell subset sorted from them (not recorded which). The receptor was derived from a young man who had mild COVID-19 (a few samples of this study predate the infection). Cell type and time point are not known. CDR3 amino acids: CAWGIGGNTEAFF. The DNA for the CDR3 is TGTGCCTGGGGCATCGGAGGGAACACTGAAGCTTTCTTT.